Following are 2 T cell receptor beta chains from one sample sequenced in a study of T-cell memory formation after mild COVID-19. TCRdb independently ran MiXCR on the 5' RACE reads; one entry per CDR3 protein. The table has approximately 300,000 distinct CDR3 sequences, 15% to 20% seen once; the top ten hold around 21%. The sequenced sample was PBMCs or a T cell subset sorted from them (not recorded which). Source of these receptors: a man aged 18 to 35 who had mild COVID-19 (a few samples of this study predate the infection). Cell type and time point are not known.

This clonotype turned up a few times. V usage is TRBV12-3 or TRBV12-4 and J usage is TRBJ1-2; D gene uncertain. CDR3 length: 14 amino acids. Deletions cut 0 bases from V and 4 bases from J, with 9 bases between. CDR3 residues: CASSLAGVGYGYTF. The CDR3, as DNA: TGTGCCAGCAGTTTAGCCGGGGTCGGCTATGGCTACACCTTC.

This clonotype was found a few times. The V call is TRBV11-2, the J call TRBJ2-1, with D perhaps TRBD2 (5 bases). This CDR3 is 14 amino acids long. V shed 2 bases and J shed 7 bases, with 12 bases lying between them. Germline CDR1 and CDR2: SGHAT and FQNNGV. The CDR3 here is CASSLSEATNEQFF. The CDR3 bases are TGTGCCAGCAGCTTATCGGAGGCAACGAATGAGCAGTTCTTC.